The 4 T cell receptor beta chains below come from one sample, sequenced in a study of beta chain features in type 1 diabetes. Since all of the isolated RNA was reverse transcribed, expressed TCRB transcripts were what got sequenced. Libraries were prepared by immunoSEQ multiplex PCR; TCRdb keeps only in-frame clonotypes and omits some of them. The table includes roughly 40,000 clones, 49% detected once. The sequencing sample was made of central memory CD4+ T cells from blood. The receptors come from a woman under 30 in good health.

By proportion, this clone is medium-sized. This rearrangement joins TRBV10-3 to TRBJ1-1, with 8 bases fitting TRBD1. The germline V gene encodes CDR1 ENHRY and CDR2 SYGVKD. Unmatched junction bases numbered 6, after V lost 6 bases and J lost 0 bases. CDR3 size: 15 residues. CDR3 sequence reads: CAIRDREGLNTEAFF. CDR3 coding DNA: TGTGCCATCAGGGACAGGGAAGGCCTGAACACTGAAGCTTTCTTT.

The genes are TRBV30 and TRBJ1-2, with 8 bases that match TRBD1. The V gene end was trimmed by 8 bases and the J gene end by 2 bases; junction bases not matched to a gene: 4. Per germline, CDR1 GTSNPN and CDR2 SVGIG (reference sequence). The length of the CDR3 is 12 residues. The CDR3 DNA is TGTGCCCGCAACAGGGGGAACTATGGCTACACCTTC. This translates into CARNRGNYGYTF.

J is TRBJ2-7 and V is TRBV7-8, with 7 bases identical to TRBD2. This CDR3 has 17 amino acids. The V segment lost 0 bases and the J segment 2 bases; nucleotides outside the gene matches: 10. CDR1 is SGHVS and CDR2 is FQNEAQ in the germline V gene. CDR3 in amino acids: CASSLAGAGDLTYEQYF. The DNA of the CDR3 is TGTGCCAGCAGCTTAGCAGGCGCGGGGGATTTGACCTACGAGCAGTACTTC. Looking up the rest from reference TRBV7-8 and TRBJ2-7 gives the full variable domain: GAGVSQSPRYKVAKRGQDVALRCDPISGHVSLFWYQQALGQGPEFLTYFQNEAQLDKSGLPSDRFFAERPEGSVSTLKIQRTQQEDSAVYLCASSLAGAGDLTYEQYFGPGTRLTVT.

The sample holds a few counts of this clone. The chain uses TRBV2 and TRBJ1-2; D remains unclear. Per germline, CDR1 SNHLY and CDR2 FYNNEI. Trimming took 5 bases from V and 7 from J, leaving 11 bases between them. CDR3 size: 12 residues. The DNA for the CDR3 is TGTGCCAGCAGTCCCCGGTCCGGTGGCTACACCTTC. It yields the protein CASSPRSGGYTF.